This T cell receptor beta chain came from a study of shared clonotypes between healthy human individuals. Across the whole study: Ranging from 18 to 49 in age, donors were a couple of women and three men.

General observations from the study: The naive CD4 repertoires of a few donors were compared, and approximately 5% of clonotypes were shared.

V lost 0 bases and J lost 3; bases outside the gene matches: 2. The CDR3 spans 16 residues. Germline V CDR1 and CDR2: SGHRS, YFSETQ. This clone appeared once. The antigen is undetermined. Only in-frame clones appear in the TCRdb table, and some are missing; sequencing was by immunoSEQ multiplex PCR. The data show some 2.4 million clones, 93% seen once. V gene TRBV5-1 combines with J gene TRBJ2-6, with 8 bases aligning to TRBD1. This clonotype was sampled from a man between 18 and 35 years old in good health. Some clones in this sample may be carry-over from other donors' samples. The sample was naive CD4+ T cells from PBMCs. Subset described: CD45RA+ positively selected. The CDR3 DNA reads as TGCGCCAGCAGCTTGGCCGGGACAGGTGGGGCCAACGTCCTGACTTTC. It is translated as CASSLAGTGGANVLTF. Combining the CDR3 with reference TRBV5-1 and TRBJ2-6 gives the whole variable domain KAGVTQTPRYLIKTRGQQVTLSCSPISGHRSVSWYQQTPGQGLQFLFEYFSETQRNKGNFPGRFSGRQFSNSRSEMNVSTLELGDSALYLCASSLAGTGGANVLTFGAGSRLTVL.